Shown below are 25 T cell receptor beta chains from a single sample sequenced in a study of PD-1 blockade in classical Hodgkin lymphoma. Clones were read by immunoSEQ multiplex PCR, and TCRdb kept only the in-frame ones, dropping some. The sample includes about 45,000 clones, approximately 79% seen only once; the top ten take 2.5% to 3.5%. In every patient, relapse followed autologous stem cell transplantation, while exposure to brentuximab vedotin differed. This material consisted of peripheral blood mononuclear cells (PBMCs), taken before the second cycle of nivolumab. The receptors stem from a human donor with classical Hodgkin lymphoma.

This clone occurred once. One end of the junction fails to match germline, which may point to a read error. The V gene is TRBV5-4, the J gene TRBJ2-5, with D possibly matching TRBD1 (6 bases). This CDR3 is 20 amino acids long. The germline gives CDR1 SGHNT, CDR2 YYREEE (reference sequence). The CDR3 region has the DNA TGTGCCAGCAGCTTGCTGTCGGAGGCAAGGACAGAGAGAATACAAGAGGCCCAGTACTTC. Amino acid sequence: CASSLLSEARTERIQEAQYF. The whole variable domain, filled in from reference TRBV5-4 and TRBJ2-5, reads ETGVTQSPTHLIKTRGQQVTLRCSSQSGHNTVSWYQQALGQGPQFIFQYYREEENGRGNFPPRFSGLQFPNYSSELNVNALELDDSALYLCASSLLSEARTERIQEAQYFGPGTRLLVL.

The chain joins TRBV5-4 to TRBJ1-1; no clear D gene. CDR1 and CDR2 from the germline V gene are SGHNT and YYREEE (reference sequence). This CDR3 is 14 amino acids long. The ends were cut back, 5 bases at V and 1 base at J, with 12 bases in the middle. The chain's CDR3 is CASSTRDTNTEAFF. CDR3 bases: TGTGCCAGCAGTACGCGCGACACGAACACTGAAGCTTTCTTT.

V and J are TRBV29-1 and TRBJ2-2; 9 bases map to TRBD1. The trim removed 6 bases at V and 4 bases at J, leaving 9 bases unmatched. This CDR3 comprises 15 residues. Germline-derived CDR1 and CDR2 are SQVTM and ANQGSEA. CDR3 in amino acids: CSVRSYRGPTGELFF. As DNA, the CDR3 is TGCAGCGTCCGGTCCTACAGGGGGCCCACCGGGGAGCTGTTTTTT.

V is TRBV11-2 and J is TRBJ2-3; no clear D gene. V was trimmed by 5 bases and J by 1 base, leaving 7 bases between them. CDR3 length: 13 amino acids. Germline V gives CDR1 SGHAT, CDR2 FQNNGV. The CDR3 region has the DNA TGTGCCAGCAGCGGACCCGGCACAGATACGCAGTATTTT. Translation: CASSGPGTDTQYF.

The gene calls are TRBV5-6 and TRBJ2-3, with 7 nucleotides matching TRBD1. Germline CDR1 and CDR2: SGHDT and YYEEEE. The CDR3 is made up of 16 amino acids. V shed 1 base, J shed 2 bases, and the junction held 7 bases outside the gene matches. The CDR3 sequence is CASSLLRTGDTDTQYF. The DNA for the CDR3 is TGTGCCAGCAGCTTGCTACGGACAGGAGACACAGATACGCAGTATTTT.

The DNA for the CDR3 is TGTGCCATCAGCTCCGGGACATCCGAAAAAGGATATGGCTACACCTTC. Protein product: CAISSGTSEKGYGYTF. V gene TRBV10-3 combines with J gene TRBJ1-2; D possibly corresponds to TRBD1 (6 bases). The CDR3 is made up of 16 amino acids. V lost 6 bases and J 5 bases, leaving 22 bases between the germline ends. The germline gives CDR1 ENHRY, CDR2 SYGVKD.

This clone was recorded many times. V is TRBV9 and J is TRBJ2-2; the D is unclear. Germline V lookup: CDR1 SGDLS, CDR2 YYNGEE. Between the trimmed V and J ends, which lost 4 bases and 4 bases, there was a span of 2 bases. CDR3 length: 11 amino acids. The CDR3 DNA follows: TGTGCCAGCAGCATCACCGGGGAGCTGTTTTTT. Its translation: CASSITGELFF.

The rearrangement links TRBV11-1 to TRBJ2-1; no reliable D call. Germline loops: CDR1 SGHAT, CDR2 FQDESV (reference sequence). This CDR3 is built from 14 residues. Trimming pared 5 bases from V and 3 bases from J, leaving 11 bases between. The CDR3 DNA reads as TGTGCCAGCAGCCGGGCCTACGGCTACAATGAGCAGTTCTTC. Amino acid sequence: CASSRAYGYNEQFF. Using reference TRBV11-1 and TRBJ2-1 for the parts outside the CDR3, the full variable domain is EAEVAQSPRYKITEKSQAVAFWCDPISGHATLYWYRQILGQGPELLVQFQDESVVDDSQLPKDRFSAERLKGVDSTLKIQPAELGDSAMYLCASSRAYGYNEQFFGPGTRLTVL.

V gene TRBV30 combines with J gene TRBJ1-6; tentative D call: TRBD1 (6 bases). The V gene lost 3 bases and the J gene lost 6 bases, with 15 bases spanning the gap. The CDR3 covers 15 residues. Germline loops: CDR1 GTSNPN, CDR2 SVGIG (reference sequence). CDR3 DNA: TGTGCCTGGAGCCGACAGGCTTGGAGTAATTCACCCCTCCACTTT. Encoded protein: CAWSRQAWSNSPLHF.

The rearrangement uses TRBV9 and TRBJ2-1; unclear D gene. Germline CDR1 and CDR2: SGDLS and YYNGEE. Trimming removed 3 bases from V and 4 bases from J, with 2 bases in between. The CDR3 is 11 amino acids. The CDR3, as DNA: TGTGCCAGCAGCGGTTACAATGAGCAGTTCTTC. The encoded protein is CASSGYNEQFF. The full variable domain, in which reference TRBV9 and TRBJ2-1 provide the parts outside the CDR3, is DSGVTQTPKHLITATGQRVTLRCSPRSGDLSVYWYQQSLDQGLQFLIQYYNGEERAKGNILERFSAQQFPDLHSELNLSSLELGDSALYFCASSGYNEQFFGPGTRLTVL.

This clone was found once. This rearrangement joins TRBV7-3 to TRBJ2-3; D is unresolved. This CDR3 region has 18 residues. V was trimmed by 1 base and J by 4 bases, leaving 21 bases between them. Germline CDR1 and CDR2: SGHTA and FQGTGA. The CDR3 DNA sequence: TGTGCCAGCAGCTTAAGGGGAAGGATGGCAGAACTTCCAGATACGCAGTATTTT. It translates to CASSLRGRMAELPDTQYF.

The chain recombines TRBV28 with TRBJ2-7; unclear D gene. Germline loops: CDR1 MDHEN, CDR2 SYDVKM. CDR3 length equals 16 residues. The germline V and J ends were trimmed by 1 base and 2 bases, with 15 bases remaining between them. CDR3 in DNA: TGTGCCAGCAGTTTATATGGGATAGGGCCAACCTACGAGCAGTACTTC. It encodes CASSLYGIGPTYEQYF.

The chain couples TRBV28 to TRBJ1-1; unclear D gene. Looked up from germline, CDR1 is MDHEN and CDR2 is SYDVKM. Trimming took 7 bases from V and 10 from J, leaving 16 bases between them. The CDR3 spans 12 residues. The DNA for the CDR3 is TGTGCCAGCACTATTCCCGCGAGGGTAGCTTTCTTT. It is translated as CASTIPARVAFF.

This chain joins TRBV4-1 and TRBJ2-6; unclear D gene. The CDR3 consists of 19 residues. V was cut by 0 bases and J by 1 base, with 16 bases left in between. Germline CDR1 is MGHRA and CDR2 is YSYEKL. CDR3 in DNA: TGCGCCAGCAGCCAAGACCTTGCAGGCCACGGGTCTGGGGCCAACGTCCTGACTTTC. It yields the protein CASSQDLAGHGSGANVLTF.

This clone occurred once. The chain combines TRBV19 with TRBJ2-7, with a weak D call TRBD2 (6 bases). V shed 3 bases and J shed 2 bases, with 14 bases lying between them. Germline V lookup: CDR1 LNHDA, CDR2 SQIVND (reference sequence). This CDR3 is built from 15 residues. The CDR3 reads CASSMGGLLAYEQYF. As DNA, the CDR3 is TGTGCCAGTAGTATGGGGGGACTGTTAGCCTACGAGCAGTACTTC.

The J gene is TRBJ2-3, the V gene TRBV5-6; unclear D gene. Germline CDR1 is SGHDT and CDR2 is YYEEEE. The CDR3 has 15 amino acids. Trimming shortened V by 6 bases and J by 5 bases, and 19 bases separated the two germline ends. For the CDR3, the DNA is TGTGCCAGCACCTTAACTCTTTTAGGTGGAGATACGCAGTATTTT. It yields the protein CASTLTLLGGDTQYF.

The CDR3 reads CASSYLAEGTDTQYF. The CDR3 DNA reads TGTGCCAGCAGTTACTTAGCGGAGGGAACAGATACGCAGTATTTT. The chain uses TRBV6-5 and TRBJ2-3, with D perhaps TRBD2 (6 bases). CDR1 is MNHEY, CDR2 SVGAGI, per germline. The CDR3 has 15 amino acids. V lost 1 base, J lost 3 bases, and 11 bases lay in between.

The chain links TRBV27 to TRBJ2-1; possibly TRBD2 for D (6 bases). With 4 bases removed from V and 2 bases from J, the gap between germline ends came to 15 bases. The germline CDR1 and CDR2 sequences are MNHEY and SMNVEV (reference sequence). The CDR3 is 16 residues long. Written as DNA, the CDR3 is TGTGCCAGCAGTTCAATCCAGGGACTTACCTACAATGAGCAGTTCTTC. It codes for CASSSIQGLTYNEQFF.

The chain couples TRBV6-5 to TRBJ1-1; the D gene is possibly TRBD1 (5 bases). Deletions cut 0 bases from V and 5 bases from J, with 13 bases between. This CDR3 comprises 15 residues. The germline V gene has CDR1 MNHEY and CDR2 SVGAGI. The CDR3 sequence is CASSYSALGVTEAFF. CDR3 nucleotide sequence: TGTGCCAGCAGTTACTCCGCCTTAGGGGTAACTGAAGCTTTCTTT.

This sequence joins TRBV7-6 and TRBJ2-7; 7 nucleotides line up with TRBD2. CDR1 and CDR2 from the germline V gene are SGHVS and FNYEAQ. With 1 base clipped from V and 4 bases from J, the junction kept 7 bases outside the gene matches. The length of the CDR3 is 15 residues. The CDR3 loop reads CASSLGPGEGYEQYF. The DNA of the CDR3 is TGTGCCAGCAGCTTAGGCCCTGGGGAGGGGTACGAGCAGTACTTC.

The chain carries TRBV5-1 and TRBJ1-2; D is perhaps TRBD1 (5 bases). Germline CDR1 is SGHRS and CDR2 is YFSETQ. V dropped 1 base and J dropped 8 bases, with 12 bases sitting between them. This CDR3 is built from 13 residues. CDR3 nucleotides: TGCGCCAGCAGCTTGATCGGGGCGCGGGGCTACACCTTC. Its translation is CASSLIGARGYTF.

V is TRBV19 and J is TRBJ1-2; D gene unclear. Germline lookup yields CDR1 LNHDA and CDR2 SQIVND (reference sequence). The CDR3 covers 14 residues. V dropped 4 bases and J dropped 8 bases, with 17 bases sitting between them. The CDR3 sequence: CASSTPLGNFGYTF. The CDR3 region has the DNA TGTGCCAGTAGTACCCCATTAGGAAACTTCGGCTACACCTTC.

This chain joins TRBV5-1 and TRBJ2-1; TRBD1 might be the D (5 bases). CDR3 size: 15 residues. The germline V gene has CDR1 SGHRS and CDR2 YFSETQ. V dropped 0 bases and J dropped 2 bases, with 9 bases sitting between them. The chain's CDR3 is CASSLGQGAYNEQFF. CDR3 DNA: TGCGCCAGCAGCTTGGGGCAGGGTGCCTACAATGAGCAGTTCTTC.

The rearrangement links TRBV27 to TRBJ2-1; D remains ambiguous. V dropped 0 bases and J dropped 0 bases, with 6 bases sitting between them. Germline CDR1 MNHEY, CDR2 SMNVEV (reference sequence). CDR3 length: 15 amino acids. For the CDR3, the DNA is TGTGCCAGCAGTTTATCCATGAGCTCCTACAATGAGCAGTTCTTC. The encoded protein is CASSLSMSSYNEQFF.

This clone qualifies as medium-sized. The chain carries TRBV4-1 and TRBJ2-5, with D maybe TRBD2 (6 bases). Germline CDR1 reads MGHRA; CDR2 reads YSYEKL. Trimming pared 4 bases from V and 5 bases from J, leaving 11 bases between. The CDR3 sequence is 13 residues long. CDR3 loop: CASSPGLMETQYF. The CDR3 nucleotides read TGCGCCAGCAGCCCGGGACTTATGGAGACCCAGTACTTC.